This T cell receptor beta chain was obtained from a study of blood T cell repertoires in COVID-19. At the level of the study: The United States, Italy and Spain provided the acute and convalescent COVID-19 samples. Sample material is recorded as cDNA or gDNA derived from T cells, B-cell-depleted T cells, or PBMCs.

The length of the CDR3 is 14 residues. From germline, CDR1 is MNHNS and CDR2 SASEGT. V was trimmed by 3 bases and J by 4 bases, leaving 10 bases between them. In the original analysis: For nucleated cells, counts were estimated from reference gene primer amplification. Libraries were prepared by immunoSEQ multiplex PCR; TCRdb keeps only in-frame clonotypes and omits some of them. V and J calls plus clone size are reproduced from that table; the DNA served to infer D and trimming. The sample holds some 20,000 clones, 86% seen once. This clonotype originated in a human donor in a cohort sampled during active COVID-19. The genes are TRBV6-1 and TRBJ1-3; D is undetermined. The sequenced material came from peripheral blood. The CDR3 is CASSDGLEGNTIYF. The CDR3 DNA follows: TGTGCCAGCAGTGACGGGTTGGAGGGAAACACCATATATTTT.